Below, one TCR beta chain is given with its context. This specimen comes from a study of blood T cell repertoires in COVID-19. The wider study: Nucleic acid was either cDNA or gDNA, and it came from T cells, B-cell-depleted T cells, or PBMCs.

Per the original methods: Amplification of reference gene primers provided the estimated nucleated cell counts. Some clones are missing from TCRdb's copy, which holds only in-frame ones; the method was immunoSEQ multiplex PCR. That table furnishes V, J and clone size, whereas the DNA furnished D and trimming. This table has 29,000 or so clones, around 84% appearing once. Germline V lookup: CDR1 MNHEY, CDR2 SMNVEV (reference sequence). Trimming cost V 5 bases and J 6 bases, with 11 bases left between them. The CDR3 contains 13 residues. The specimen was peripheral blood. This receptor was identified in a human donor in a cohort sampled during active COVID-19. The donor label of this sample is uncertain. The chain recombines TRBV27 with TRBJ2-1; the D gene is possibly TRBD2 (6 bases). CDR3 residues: CASSPWRANEQFF. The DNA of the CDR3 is TGTGCCAGCAGTCCCTGGAGGGCCAATGAGCAGTTCTTC.